This record concerns one TCR beta chain sequence. Sequencing used immunoSEQ multiplex PCR; TCRdb keeps in-frame clones, though not all of them. The data show fewer than 350,000 clones, 65% to 90% seen once. The data derive from a study of blood T cell repertoires in COVID-19. Germline CDR1 and CDR2: MNHEY and SMNVEV (reference sequence). The ends lost 5 bases at V and 7 bases at J; junction bases unmatched: 7. The CDR3 has 14 amino acids. The receptor comes from a human donor in a cohort sampled during active COVID-19. The rearrangement links TRBV27 to TRBJ1-4; 7 nucleotides align to TRBD1. Sequences were obtained from peripheral blood. The CDR3 region is CASSLGTVREKLFF. CDR3 coding DNA: TGTGCCAGCAGTCTCGGGACAGTCCGTGAAAAACTGTTTTTT.